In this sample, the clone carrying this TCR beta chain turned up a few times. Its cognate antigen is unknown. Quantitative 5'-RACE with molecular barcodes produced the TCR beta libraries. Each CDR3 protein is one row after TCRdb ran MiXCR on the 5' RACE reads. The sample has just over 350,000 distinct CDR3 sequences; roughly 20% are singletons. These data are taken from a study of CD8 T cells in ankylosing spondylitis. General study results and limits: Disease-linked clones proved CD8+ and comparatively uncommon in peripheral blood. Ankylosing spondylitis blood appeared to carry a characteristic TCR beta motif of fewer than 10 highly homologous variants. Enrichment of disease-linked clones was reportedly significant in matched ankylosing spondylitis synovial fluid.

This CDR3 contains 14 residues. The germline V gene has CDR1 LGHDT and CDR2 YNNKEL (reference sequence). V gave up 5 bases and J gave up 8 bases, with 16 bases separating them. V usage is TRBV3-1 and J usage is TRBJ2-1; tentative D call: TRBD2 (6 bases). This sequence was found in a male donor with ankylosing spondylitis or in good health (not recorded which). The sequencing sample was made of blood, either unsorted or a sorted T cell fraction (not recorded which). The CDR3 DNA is TGTGCCAGCAGCGACCGGGATTGGGGGGATGAGCAGTTCTTC. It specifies CASSDRDWGDEQFF.